This entry is about one T cell receptor (beta chain). The antigen is not known. Generated by immunoSEQ multiplex PCR, the TCRdb table keeps only in-frame clones and is missing some. The top ten hold 1.5% to 2% of the sample, which has about 150,000 clones, about nine tenths seen once. This specimen belongs to a study of T cell responses to AZD1222 COVID-19 vaccine. Whole-study results and caveats: Vaccination with two AZD1222 doses was followed by a rise in Spike-specific TCR breadth and depth. Baseline seropositivity occurred in only six or seven AZD1222 recipients. Females outnumbered males among donors, who were mostly white British; clonal diversity was possibly underestimated.

The CDR3 is 18 amino acids. Deletions cut 3 bases from V and 0 bases from J, with 15 bases between. Germline assignment: CDR1 MGHRA and CDR2 YSYEKL. Sequencing was performed on peripheral blood, taken on day 0 of AZD1222 vaccination. The rearrangement joins TRBV4-1 to TRBJ2-6, with D hard to call. The receptor was isolated from an adult in good health. The CDR3: CASSQTDLGISGANVLTF. DNA for the CDR3: TGCGCCAGCAGCCAGACGGATCTGGGAATCTCTGGGGCCAACGTCCTGACTTTC.